This is a list of T cell receptor beta chains from one sample in a study of blood T cell repertoires in COVID-19. Using immunoSEQ multiplex PCR, the repertoire was profiled, and TCRdb retains in-frame clones only, with some absent. The table includes around 100,000 clones, about 89% detected once. The source material was peripheral blood. The source is an older woman with acute or convalescent COVID-19. Both conserved end residues are part of each CDR3. A D gene is named only where the DNA matches it firmly. The listing skips clone size in some rows; elsewhere it reads once, few, many or a size class.

once	TRBV30	-	TRBJ2-1	TGTGCCTGGAGCGGGGGAAGGAGCTCCTACAATGAGCAGTTCTTC	CAWSGGRSSYNEQFF
-	TRBV28	-	TRBJ1-5	TGTGCCAGCAGTTCCCGCCCCCTAGCGGCCCAGCATTTT	CASSSRPLAAQHF
few	TRBV4-1	-	TRBJ2-6	TGCGCCAGCAGCCCTCTCGGGAGCGACGCTGGGGCCAACGTCCTGACTTTC	CASSPLGSDAGANVLTF
-	TRBV3-1/TRBV3-2	-	TRBJ1-3	TGTGCCAGCAGCCATTCGAGCTCTGGAAACACCATATATTTT	CASSHSSSGNTIYF
few	TRBV24-1	TRBD1	TRBJ2-1	TGTGCCACCAGTGATTCCAGACAGGGTATTAGTGAGCAGTTCTTC	CATSDSRQGISEQFF
-	TRBV19	-	TRBJ1-2	TGTGCCAGTAGTATCAGGAACTATGGCTACACCTTC	CASSIRNYGYTF
once	TRBV6-1	-	TRBJ1-2	TGTGCCAGCAGTAACCAGAAGGAGGCTAACTATGGCTACACCTTC	CASSNQKEANYGYTF
-	TRBV9	-	TRBJ2-1	TGTGCCAGCAGCGTAGGGTATAGCTCCTACAATGAGCAGTTCTTC	CASSVGYSSYNEQFF
-	TRBV5-1	TRBD1	TRBJ1-2	TGCGCCAGCAGCGGCAACAGGGGGAGCGACTATGGCTACACCTTC	CASSGNRGSDYGYTF
few	TRBV18	TRBD1	TRBJ2-6	TGTGCCAGCTCCCGAACAGGGGCCGGGGCCAACGTCCTGACTTTC	CASSRTGAGANVLTF
-	TRBV5-6	-	TRBJ1-4	TGTGCCAGCAGCTTGGCCAATTCGGGGGGATCGGATGAAAAACTGTTTTTT	CASSLANSGGSDEKLFF
few	TRBV5-5	TRBD1	TRBJ2-3	TGTGCCAGCAGCTTACAGGGGGCTGTATGGGATACGCAGTATTTT	CASSLQGAVWDTQYF
-	TRBV5-1	-	TRBJ1-4	TGCGCCAGCAGCTTGACAGACCCCGGTGAAAAACTGTTTTTT	CASSLTDPGEKLFF
-	TRBV15	TRBD2	TRBJ2-1	TGTGCCACCAGCAGAGAGGGCGGGAGGGCCAGGGAGCAGTTCTTC	CATSREGGRAREQFF
-	TRBV5-1	-	TRBJ1-1	TGCGCCAGCAGCTTGGCCGTGGGCTCTACCACTGAAGCTTTCTTT	CASSLAVGSTTEAFF
-	TRBV10-1	-	TRBJ2-1	TGCGCCAGCAGTGAGTCGATTTTCCGGCGGAATAACAATGAGCAGTTCTTC	CASSESIFRRNNNEQFF
-	TRBV27	-	TRBJ1-1	TGTGCCAGCAGTTTACTAGCGATGAACACTGAAGCTTTCTTT	CASSLLAMNTEAFF
few	TRBV2	-	TRBJ2-7	TGTGCCAGCAGTGTGTCGGTCTCCTACGAGCAGTACTTC	CASSVSVSYEQYF
few	TRBV11-3	-	TRBJ1-1	TGTGCCAGCAGCGCCGCACGGTTGAACACTGAAGCTTTCTTT	CASSAARLNTEAFF
-	TRBV18	-	TRBJ2-2	TGTGCCAGCTCACCGGGGCGGGAGAACACCGGGGAGCTGTTTTTT	CASSPGRENTGELFF
-	TRBV6-5	-	TRBJ1-1	TGTGCCAGCAGTTACTCGAGGGTGAGCACTGAAGCTTTCTTT	CASSYSRVSTEAFF
-	TRBV28	TRBD1	TRBJ2-3	TGTGCCAGCCACGGGACAGTCACAGATACGCAGTATTTT	CASHGTVTDTQYF
-	TRBV28	-	TRBJ1-2	TGTGCCAGCGTTACCCCCTATCGGGACACCCCCTATGGCTACACCTTC	CASVTPYRDTPYGYTF
once	TRBV21-1	-	TRBJ2-2	TGTGCCAGCAGCACCATCTGCACCGGACAGGTCCTCACCGGGGAGCTGTTTTTT	CASSTICTGQVLTGELFF
-	TRBV19	-	TRBJ2-2	TGTGCCAGTAGCACCAACAGGGCCACCGGGGAGCTGTTTTTT	CASSTNRATGELFF
-	TRBV19	-	TRBJ2-1	TGTGCCAGTAGTTTCGTAGATGAGCAGTTCTTC	CASSFVDEQFF
-	TRBV15	-	TRBJ2-5	TGTGCCACCAGCAGAGTGGGGCAGGGCCAAGAGACCCAGTACTTC	CATSRVGQGQETQYF
-	TRBV5-6	TRBD2	TRBJ2-1	TGTGCCAGCAGCTACCGGGACTACCACAATGAGCAGTTCTTC	CASSYRDYHNEQFF
-	TRBV11-3	TRBD1	TRBJ1-1	TGTGCCAGCAGCTTCGGACAGGGGGGGACTGAAGCTTTCTTT	CASSFGQGGTEAFF
-	TRBV19	-	TRBJ2-5	TGTGCCAGTAGTAGTAGGGCGGGTAGTGAGACCCAGTACTTC	CASSSRAGSETQYF
-	TRBV15	-	TRBJ1-2	TGTGCCACCAGCAGAGGCCAGGGAAGTGGCTACACCTTC	CATSRGQGSGYTF